This TCR beta chain was identified during a study of CD8 T cells in Susac syndrome. Reverse transcription used roughly 0.45 to 1 ug RNA and random hexamers. Via MiXCR, TCRdb re-called the immunoSEQ multiplex PCR reads, giving one row per CDR3 protein. The sample yields 200,000 to 250,000 distinct CDR3 sequences, roughly 90% seen once. V lost 0 bases to trimming and J lost 5 bases, with 16 bases between them. The length of the CDR3 is 16 residues. Germline CDR1 is SGHVS and CDR2 is FNYEAQ. This sequence joins TRBV7-6 and TRBJ1-1; tentatively, D is TRBD1 (5 bases). Sequencing was done on a sample of CD8+ T cells from PBMCs. This receptor was obtained from a human donor with multiple sclerosis. CDR3 loop: CASSLAPNGHMTEAFF. The CDR3 nucleotides read TGTGCCAGCAGCTTAGCTCCTAATGGACATATGACTGAAGCTTTCTTT.